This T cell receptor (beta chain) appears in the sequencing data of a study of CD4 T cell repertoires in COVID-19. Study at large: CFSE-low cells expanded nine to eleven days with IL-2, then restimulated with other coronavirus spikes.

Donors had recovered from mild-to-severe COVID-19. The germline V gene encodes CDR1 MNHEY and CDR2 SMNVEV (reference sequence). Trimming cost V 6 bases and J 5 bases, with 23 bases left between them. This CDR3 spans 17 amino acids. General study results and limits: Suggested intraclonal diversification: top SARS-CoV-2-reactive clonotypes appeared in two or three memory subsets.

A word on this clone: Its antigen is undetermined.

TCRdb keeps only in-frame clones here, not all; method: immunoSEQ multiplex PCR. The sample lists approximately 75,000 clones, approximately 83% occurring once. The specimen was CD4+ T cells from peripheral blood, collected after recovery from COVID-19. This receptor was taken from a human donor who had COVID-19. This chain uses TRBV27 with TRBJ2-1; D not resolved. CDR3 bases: TGTGCCAGCAGCCCTGTCAGACCTCCCCTAAGCGACAATGAGCAGTTCTTC. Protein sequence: CASSPVRPPLSDNEQFF.